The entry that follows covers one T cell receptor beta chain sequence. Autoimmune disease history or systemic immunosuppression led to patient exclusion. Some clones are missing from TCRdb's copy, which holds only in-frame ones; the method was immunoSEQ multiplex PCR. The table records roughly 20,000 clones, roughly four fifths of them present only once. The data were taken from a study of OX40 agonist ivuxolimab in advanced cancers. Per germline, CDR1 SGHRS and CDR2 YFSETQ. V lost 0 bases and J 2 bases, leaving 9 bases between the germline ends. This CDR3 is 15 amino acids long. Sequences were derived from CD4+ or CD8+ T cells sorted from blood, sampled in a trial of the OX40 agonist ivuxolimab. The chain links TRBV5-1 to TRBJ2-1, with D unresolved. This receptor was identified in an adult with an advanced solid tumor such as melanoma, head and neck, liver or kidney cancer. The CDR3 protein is CASSLGSPAYNEQFF. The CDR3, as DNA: TGCGCCAGCAGCTTGGGCTCGCCAGCCTACAATGAGCAGTTCTTC.